This TCR beta chain was identified during a study of untreated major depressive disorder. Regarding the study as a whole: Differences in TRBV25-01 and TRBV02-01 usage did not reach significance. CD4+ T cells from depressed patients used TRBV05-01 (Vbeta 5.1) more often than controls. Each subject's top five TRBV05-01 clones were all private.

Worth noting for this clone: Its antigen is not known.

The CDR3 length is 19 residues. CDR1 and CDR2 (germline): SEHNR, FQNEAQ (reference sequence). Trimming at V came to 6 bases and at J to 6 bases, leaving 22 bases not matched to a gene. The protocol was immunoSEQ multiplex PCR, while the TCRdb copy is restricted to in-frame clones and leaves out a portion. In the table there are about 19,000 clones, about 83% of which are singletons. No current or lifetime mood disorder and depressive symptom score of 5 or less defined controls. The chain has TRBV7-9 and TRBJ1-2, with 10 bases aligning to TRBD1. The sample was CD4+ T cells from PBMCs. This receptor was taken from a woman aged 25 to 39 in good health. The CDR3 region has the DNA TGTGCCAGCAGTCCCCGGCTCCGGGACAGGGGTCTTAAGCGAGATGGCTACACCTTC. Translated: CASSPRLRDRGLKRDGYTF. Together with reference TRBV7-9 and TRBJ1-2, the CDR3 gives the full variable domain: DTGVSQNPRHKITKRGQNVTFRCDPISEHNRLYWYRQTLGQGPEFLTYFQNEAQLEKSRLLSDRFSAERPKGSFSTLEIQRTEQGDSAMYLCASSPRLRDRGLKRDGYTFGSGTRLTVV.